This is a list of T cell receptor beta chains from one sample in a study of T-cell reconstitution after alpha-beta-depleted transplantation in children. TCRdb independently ran MiXCR on the PCR reads; one entry per CDR3 protein. Altogether some 5,000 distinct CDR3 sequences are present, just under 7.5% being singletons, with the ten largest covering 1.8%. Sequenced material: PBMCs, mostly from graft donor cells, taken 60 days after TCRalphabeta/CD19-depleted stem cell transplant. The receptor source for this set is a boy under three years old who had a stem cell transplant for SCID, so the T cells may come from the graft donor. The CDR3 runs from the conserved cysteine through the conserved F or W. The D gene is left open where the match is weak. Where a row states a size, it is once, few, many or the class of an expanded clone; other rows omit it.

CDR3 protein: CASSRDSYEQYF; CDR3 DNA: TGTGCCAGCAGCCGAGACAGTTACGAGCAGTACTTC; J gene: TRBJ2-7; V gene: TRBV12-3/TRBV12-4; clone size: medium-sized; D gene: NA
CDR3 protein: CSVSFILRAQETQYF; CDR3 DNA: TGCAGCGTTTCCTTTATCCTCAGGGCCCAAGAGACCCAGTACTTC; J gene: TRBJ2-5; V gene: TRBV29-1; clone size: medium-sized; D gene: NA
CDR3 protein: CASSASEWDTEAFF; CDR3 DNA: TGTGCCAGCAGTGCCTCCGAATGGGACACTGAAGCTTTCTTT; J gene: TRBJ1-1; V gene: TRBV25-1; clone size: medium-sized; D gene: NA
CDR3 protein: CASSPTGVHQETQYF; CDR3 DNA: TGTGCCAGCAGCCCGACAGGGGTCCACCAAGAGACCCAGTACTTC; J gene: TRBJ2-5; V gene: TRBV7-3; clone size: medium-sized; D gene: TRBD1
CDR3 protein: CASSLEIGGWATDTQYF; CDR3 DNA: TGTGCCAGCAGCTTAGAAATCGGGGGCTGGGCCACAGATACGCAGTATTTT; J gene: TRBJ2-3; V gene: TRBV7-6; clone size: medium-sized; D gene: NA
CDR3 protein: CASSPGFSRNEQFF; CDR3 DNA: TGTGCCAGCAGCCCAGGTTTCTCGCGGAATGAGCAGTTCTTC; J gene: TRBJ2-1; V gene: TRBV7-2; clone size: medium-sized; D gene: NA
CDR3 protein: CASTHQGHWEHYNEQFF; CDR3 DNA: TGTGCCAGCACCCACCAGGGCCATTGGGAACACTACAATGAGCAGTTCTTC; J gene: TRBJ2-1; V gene: TRBV12-3/TRBV12-4; clone size: NA; D gene: NA
CDR3 protein: CASSPPGWRGGHREQFF; CDR3 DNA: TGTGCCAGCAGCCCTCCGGGGTGGCGGGGGGGCCACCGTGAGCAGTTCTTC; J gene: TRBJ2-1; V gene: TRBV3-1; clone size: medium-sized; D gene: TRBD2
CDR3 protein: CASSPPTGESSGYTF; CDR3 DNA: TGCGCCAGCAGCCCACCAACCGGGGAGTCCAGTGGCTACACCTTC; J gene: TRBJ1-2; V gene: TRBV5-1; clone size: many; D gene: NA
CDR3 protein: CASSLVNGDTQYF; CDR3 DNA: TGTGCCAGCAGCTTGGTCAACGGGGATACGCAGTATTTT; J gene: TRBJ2-3; V gene: TRBV5-4; clone size: many; D gene: NA
CDR3 protein: CASSPQWKRWQGYTF; CDR3 DNA: TGTGCCAGCAGCCCTCAGTGGAAGAGGTGGCAGGGCTACACCTTC; J gene: TRBJ1-2; V gene: TRBV14; clone size: many; D gene: NA
CDR3 protein: CASSRDPRDTEAFF; CDR3 DNA: TGTGCCAGCAGCCGGGACCCGAGGGACACTGAAGCTTTCTTT; J gene: TRBJ1-1; V gene: TRBV2; clone size: many; D gene: NA
CDR3 protein: CAISEHRDSYEQYF; CDR3 DNA: TGTGCCATCAGTGAGCACAGGGATTCCTACGAGCAGTACTTC; J gene: TRBJ2-7; V gene: TRBV10-3; clone size: medium-sized; D gene: NA
CDR3 protein: CASSLWVSGSSPLHF; CDR3 DNA: TGTGCCAGCAGCTTATGGGTCTCTGGGAGTTCACCCCTCCACTTT; J gene: TRBJ1-6; V gene: TRBV7-8; clone size: medium-sized; D gene: NA
CDR3 protein: CASSSSVDYGYTF; CDR3 DNA: TGCGCCAGCAGCTCTTCCGTTGACTATGGCTACACCTTC; J gene: TRBJ1-2; V gene: TRBV5-1; clone size: medium-sized; D gene: NA
CDR3 protein: CASGLVRLGAGGKDQPQHF; CDR3 DNA: TGTGCTAGTGGTTTGGTACGTCTCGGGGCAGGGGGGAAAGATCAGCCCCAGCATTTT; J gene: TRBJ1-5; V gene: TRBV12-5; clone size: many; D gene: TRBD1
CDR3 protein: CASTRGRGGTEAFF; CDR3 DNA: TGTGCCAGCACCCGAGGACGGGGGGGCACTGAAGCTTTCTTT; J gene: TRBJ1-1; V gene: TRBV27; clone size: medium-sized; D gene: NA
CDR3 protein: CASRTGLATNEQFF; CDR3 DNA: TGTGCCAGCAGGACGGGACTAGCAACCAATGAGCAGTTCTTC; J gene: TRBJ2-1; V gene: TRBV12-3/TRBV12-4; clone size: medium-sized; D gene: TRBD2
CDR3 protein: CSVDYSDTQYF; CDR3 DNA: TGCAGTGTGGACTACTCAGATACGCAGTATTTT; J gene: TRBJ2-3; V gene: TRBV20-1; clone size: NA; D gene: NA
CDR3 protein: CASQGHPDEKLFF; CDR3 DNA: TGTGCCAGCCAGGGACATCCTGATGAAAAACTGTTTTTT; J gene: TRBJ1-4; V gene: TRBV2; clone size: many; D gene: NA
CDR3 protein: CASKRQGRTPNTGELFF; CDR3 DNA: TGTGCCAGCAAGAGACAGGGGAGAACTCCGAACACCGGGGAGCTGTTTTTT; J gene: TRBJ2-2; V gene: TRBV12-3/TRBV12-4; clone size: medium-sized; D gene: TRBD1
CDR3 protein: CASSYQGARDSPLHF; CDR3 DNA: TGCGCCAGCAGCTACCAGGGGGCGCGGGATTCACCCCTCCACTTT; J gene: TRBJ1-6; V gene: TRBV5-1; clone size: many; D gene: TRBD1
CDR3 protein: CASSPRIHKLAGASSGANVLTF; CDR3 DNA: TGTGCCAGCAGTCCGCGGATCCACAAACTAGCGGGGGCTTCCTCTGGGGCCAACGTCCTGACTTTC; J gene: TRBJ2-6; V gene: TRBV5-7; clone size: medium-sized; D gene: TRBD2
CDR3 protein: CASSVRRTQGFGGYTF; CDR3 DNA: TGTGCCAGTAGTGTACGTCGGACACAGGGATTCGGTGGCTACACCTTC; J gene: TRBJ1-2; V gene: TRBV19; clone size: many; D gene: NA
CDR3 protein: CASSSRRGNSYEQYF; CDR3 DNA: TGCGCCAGCAGCTCCCGACGGGGGAACTCCTACGAGCAGTACTTC; J gene: TRBJ2-7; V gene: TRBV5-1; clone size: medium-sized; D gene: NA
CDR3 protein: CASSGTSGGRYEQYF; CDR3 DNA: TGCGCCAGCAGTGGTACTAGCGGGGGTCGGTACGAGCAGTACTTC; J gene: TRBJ2-7; V gene: TRBV10-1; clone size: NA; D gene: TRBD2
CDR3 protein: CASSPLRGGELFF; CDR3 DNA: TGTGCCAGCTCACCACTCAGGGGCGGGGAGCTGTTTTTT; J gene: TRBJ2-2; V gene: TRBV18; clone size: many; D gene: NA
CDR3 protein: CSASLTGDNSNQPQHF; CDR3 DNA: TGCAGTGCTTCGCTAACAGGGGACAATAGCAATCAGCCCCAGCATTTT; J gene: TRBJ1-5; V gene: TRBV20-1; clone size: many; D gene: TRBD1
CDR3 protein: CASSSTRDRASLTKNIQYF; CDR3 DNA: TGTGCCAGCAGTTCCACCCGAGACAGGGCGAGTCTGACCAAAAACATTCAGTACTTC; J gene: TRBJ2-4; V gene: TRBV27; clone size: many; D gene: TRBD1
CDR3 protein: CASSQVYRDHGYTF; CDR3 DNA: TGCGCCAGCAGCCAAGTTTACAGGGACCATGGCTACACCTTC; J gene: TRBJ1-2; V gene: TRBV4-1; clone size: medium-sized; D gene: NA
CDR3 protein: CASSQVGGLVDTGELFF; CDR3 DNA: TGTGCCAGCAGCCAAGTGGGGGGACTAGTGGACACCGGGGAGCTGTTTTTT; J gene: TRBJ2-2; V gene: TRBV3-1; clone size: many; D gene: TRBD2
CDR3 protein: CASTKSPGRTDTQYF; CDR3 DNA: TGCGCCAGCACCAAATCCCCAGGGCGCACAGATACGCAGTATTTT; J gene: TRBJ2-3; V gene: TRBV4-1; clone size: medium-sized; D gene: NA
CDR3 protein: CASSYSGLHREMNTEAFF; CDR3 DNA: TGTGCCAGCAGTTACTCGGGGTTGCACAGGGAAATGAACACTGAAGCTTTCTTT; J gene: TRBJ1-1; V gene: TRBV6-6; clone size: medium-sized; D gene: NA
CDR3 protein: CASSQGQGDSPLHF; CDR3 DNA: TGCGCCAGCAGCCAAGGACAGGGTGATTCACCCCTCCACTTT; J gene: TRBJ1-6; V gene: TRBV4-1; clone size: many; D gene: TRBD1
CDR3 protein: CASSPWTGQSTDTQYF; CDR3 DNA: TGTGCCAGCAGTCCCTGGACAGGGCAGAGCACAGATACGCAGTATTTT; J gene: TRBJ2-3; V gene: TRBV28; clone size: NA; D gene: TRBD1
CDR3 protein: CRLCNTIYF; CDR3 DNA: TGTCGTCTCTGTAACACCATATATTTT; J gene: TRBJ1-3; V gene: TRBV12-3/TRBV12-4; clone size: medium-sized; D gene: NA
CDR3 protein: CATRQGVAPSYEQYF; CDR3 DNA: TGCGCCACCCGACAGGGGGTGGCCCCTTCCTACGAGCAGTACTTC; J gene: TRBJ2-7; V gene: TRBV5-1; clone size: medium-sized; D gene: TRBD1
CDR3 protein: CASSHKDNIKTHLGSPLHF; CDR3 DNA: TGTGCCAGCAGCCACAAGGACAACATAAAGACTCACCTGGGGTCACCCCTCCACTTT; J gene: TRBJ1-6; V gene: TRBV6-6; clone size: medium-sized; D gene: NA
CDR3 protein: CATSDPGPIHRWFF; CDR3 DNA: TGTGCCACCAGTGATCCCGGACCTATCCATCGTTGGTTCTTC; J gene: TRBJ2-1; V gene: TRBV24-1; clone size: medium-sized; D gene: NA
CDR3 protein: CASSRIVQETQYF; CDR3 DNA: TGCGCCAGCAGCCGTATCGTCCAAGAGACCCAGTACTTC; J gene: TRBJ2-5; V gene: TRBV5-1; clone size: large; D gene: NA
CDR3 protein: CSVETVNYEQYF; CDR3 DNA: TGCAGCGTGGAGACAGTAAACTACGAGCAGTACTTC; J gene: TRBJ2-7; V gene: TRBV29-1; clone size: medium-sized; D gene: NA